These 3 T cell receptor beta chains were sequenced from one sample in a study of T-cell memory formation after mild COVID-19. One entry per CDR3 protein, called by TCRdb with MiXCR from the 5' RACE reads. The sample holds about 470,000 distinct CDR3 sequences, 20% to 30% seen once. Material for sequencing was PBMCs or a T cell subset sorted from them (not recorded which). Receptors were obtained from an adult woman who had mild COVID-19 (a few samples of this study predate the infection). Cell type and time point are not known.

The rearrangement uses TRBV9 and TRBJ1-1; possibly TRBD1 for D (6 bases). Germline lookup yields CDR1 SGDLS and CDR2 YYNGEE. V shed 2 bases and J shed 0 bases, with 11 bases lying between them. The CDR3 is 15 amino acids. CDR3 protein: CASSVHGGLNTEAFF. DNA of the CDR3: TGTGCCAGCAGCGTGCACGGGGGGCTGAACACTGAAGCTTTCTTT.

This chain joins TRBV30 and TRBJ1-6; D might be TRBD1 (5 bases). Germline V lookup: CDR1 GTSNPN, CDR2 SVGIG (reference sequence). V was trimmed by 5 bases and J by 0 bases, leaving 14 bases between them. There are 16 residues in the CDR3. The CDR3 sequence: CAWQGKSSSYNSPLHF. CDR3 in DNA: TGTGCCTGGCAGGGTAAATCAAGCTCCTATAATTCACCCCTCCACTTT. Combining the CDR3 with reference TRBV30 and TRBJ1-6 gives the whole variable domain SQTIHQWPATLVQPVGSPLSLECTVEGTSNPNLYWYRQAAGRGLQLLFYSVGIGQISSEVPQNLSASRPQDRQFILSSKKLLLSDSGFYLCAWQGKSSSYNSPLHFGNGTRLTVT.

This clonotype was counted only a few times. V usage is TRBV15 and J usage is TRBJ1-1; D call uncertain. V shed 5 bases and J shed 10 bases, with 20 bases lying between them. CDR1 LNHNV and CDR2 YYDKDF come from the germline V gene (reference sequence). There are 14 residues in the CDR3. The CDR3 sequence is CATSDTEFRNGAFF. The DNA for the CDR3 is TGTGCCACCAGCGATACAGAGTTTCGAAATGGAGCTTTCTTT.